One sample yielded the 17 T cell receptor beta chains listed below, sequenced in a study of identical twins. One entry per CDR3 protein results from TCRdb running MiXCR on the 5' RACE reads. The sample contains some 500,000 distinct CDR3 sequences, 20% to 25% of which appear only once. These data are also associated with another study on T cells expressing NK-cell markers.

Sequencing input: CD4+ T cells sorted from blood. The receptors come from a woman aged 18-30 years in good health.

The chain joins TRBV2 to TRBJ2-3, with a tentative D call TRBD1 (6 bases). Germline V CDR1 and CDR2: SNHLY, FYNNEI. This CDR3 comprises 14 residues. Between the trimmed V and J ends, which lost 10 bases and 0 bases, there was a span of 14 bases. This chain's CDR3 is CATSRQVSTDTQYF. CDR3 sequence (DNA): TGTGCCACCTCGAGACAGGTTAGCACAGATACGCAGTATTTT.

In its sample, this clonotype was seen a few times. This chain joins TRBV27 and TRBJ2-1; 13 bases agree with TRBD2. The CDR3 sequence is 14 residues long. Germline loops: CDR1 MNHEY, CDR2 SMNVEV (reference sequence). Losses at the gene ends were 8 bases for V and 6 bases for J; bases not matched to a gene: 4. CDR3 protein: CASYGLAGVNEQFF. CDR3 nucleotides: TGTGCCAGCTATGGACTAGCGGGAGTCAATGAGCAGTTCTTC.

This clonotype was counted only a few times. The chain joins TRBV5-5 to TRBJ2-7; 7 nucleotides line up with TRBD1. The CDR3 has 15 residues. After removal of 4 bases from V and 2 bases from J, the junction contained 9 bases not matched to a gene. Germline-derived CDR1 and CDR2 are SGHKS and YYEKEE (reference sequence). The CDR3 protein is CASSLPPGQPYEQYF. CDR3 coding DNA: TGTGCCAGCAGCCTTCCCCCGGGACAGCCCTACGAGCAGTACTTC. The variable domain in full, completed from reference TRBV5-5 and TRBJ2-7, reads DAGVTQSPTHLIKTRGQQVTLRCSPISGHKSVSWYQQVLGQGPQFIFQYYEKEERGRGNFPDRFSARQFPNYSSELNVNALLLGDSALYLCASSLPPGQPYEQYFGPGTRLTVT.

This clonotype has more than one count but fewer than ten. The rearrangement links TRBV6-2 or TRBV6-3 to TRBJ2-3, with D uncertain. Germline values: CDR1 MNHEY, CDR2 SVGEGT. The CDR3 is 11 residues long. V lost 0 bases, J lost 11 bases, and 6 bases lay in between. This CDR3 is CASSYSGLQYF. DNA for the CDR3: TGTGCCAGCAGTTACTCAGGGTTGCAGTATTTT.

This chain joins TRBV5-1 and TRBJ2-7; 9 nucleotides match TRBD2. The germline gives CDR1 SGHRS, CDR2 YFSETQ. The ends lost 1 base at V and 5 bases at J; junction bases unmatched: 16. CDR3 length: 18 amino acids. The CDR3 protein is CASSLRILSAGGINEQYF. Written as DNA, the CDR3 is TGCGCCAGCAGCTTGCGGATTCTTTCAGCGGGGGGTATCAACGAGCAGTACTTC.

This clonotype has only a few counts. The V and J genes are TRBV6-1 and TRBJ1-2; tentative D call: TRBD1 (6 bases). Germline CDR1 is MNHNS and CDR2 is SASEGT. The germline V and J ends were trimmed by 2 bases and 10 bases, with 17 bases remaining between them. CDR3 length equals 14 residues. The DNA of the CDR3 is TGTGCCAGCAGTGAAAGGTTCAGGGGAGGTGACTACACCTTC. Protein product: CASSERFRGGDYTF.

This chain links TRBV5-5 with TRBJ2-5; 12 bases are a match to TRBD2. The junction had 8 bases not matched to a gene; V was cut back by 0 bases and J by 5 bases. Germline lookup yields CDR1 SGHKS and CDR2 YYEKEE (reference sequence). The CDR3 sequence is 17 residues long. CDR3 amino acids: CASSLEGTSGYGETQYF. CDR3 nucleotide sequence: TGTGCCAGCAGCTTGGAGGGGACTAGCGGGTATGGGGAGACCCAGTACTTC.

This clonotype was found many times. V gene TRBV12-3 or TRBV12-4 combines with J gene TRBJ2-1; 12 bases align to TRBD2. Trimming at V came to 7 bases and at J to 4 bases, leaving 8 bases not matched to a gene. The CDR3 sequence is 16 residues long. The CDR3 loop is CASIGLAGLTYNEQFF. The CDR3, as DNA: TGTGCCAGCATAGGACTAGCGGGACTTACATACAATGAGCAGTTCTTC.

This clonotype was observed at least ten times. V and J are TRBV29-1 and TRBJ2-2; perhaps TRBD1 as D (6 bases). Deletions cut 6 bases from V and 3 bases from J, with 11 bases between. Germline CDR1 is SQVTM and CDR2 is ANQGSEA. This CDR3 has 13 residues. This CDR3 is CSVDRFDTGELFF. CDR3 DNA: TGCAGCGTCGACAGGTTCGACACCGGGGAGCTGTTTTTT.

V and J are TRBV10-3 and TRBJ2-7; possible D gene TRBD2, 6 bases. V lost 4 bases, J lost 5 bases, and 12 bases lay in between. Germline V lookup: CDR1 ENHRY, CDR2 SYGVKD. The CDR3 runs to 13 residues. The CDR3 bases are TGTGCCATCAGTGTAAGGGGAGGAAACGAGCAGTACTTC. This gives the protein CAISVRGGNEQYF.

This clonotype was detected many times. The chain uses TRBV3-1 and TRBJ1-4; D gene ambiguous. The CDR3 covers 11 residues. Germline V gene sequence: CDR1 LGHDT, CDR2 YNNKEL (reference sequence). The germline V and J ends were trimmed by 7 bases and 8 bases, with 8 bases remaining between them. CDR3 coding DNA: TGTGCCAGCAAGCTGGGAGAAAAACTGTTTTTT. The encoded protein is CASKLGEKLFF.

This CDR3 is CSALSGSPLHF. CDR3 DNA sequence: TGCAGTGCGTTAAGCGGCTCACCCCTCCACTTT. This chain uses TRBV20-1 with TRBJ1-6; D is unclear. Germline-derived CDR1 and CDR2 are DFQATT and SNEGSKA (reference sequence). CDR3 size: 11 residues. Trimming shortened V by 6 bases and J by 10 bases, and 10 bases separated the two germline ends.

This clonotype showed up just a few times. This chain uses TRBV9 with TRBJ2-5, with TRBD2 matching 11 bases. V dropped 2 bases and J dropped 4; count of bases not matched to a gene: 4. Germline V gene lookup returns CDR1 SGDLS and CDR2 YYNGEE. The CDR3 has 15 amino acids. DNA for the CDR3: TGTGCCAGCAGCGTTATAGCGGGGGGGCCAGAGACCCAGTACTTC. It translates to CASSVIAGGPETQYF.

The rearrangement joins TRBV20-1 to TRBJ2-3, with 12 bases fitting TRBD1. There are 17 residues in the CDR3. J gave up 3 bases and V 6 bases, and 13 bases lay outside the gene matches. Per the germline V gene, CDR1 is DFQATT and CDR2 is SNEGSKA (reference sequence). The CDR3 protein is CSATPGQGAKGTDTQYF. CDR3 bases: TGCAGTGCCACCCCGGGACAGGGGGCTAAGGGGACAGATACGCAGTATTTT.

This clonotype was picked up many times. The chain couples TRBV10-3 to TRBJ2-1; D possibly matches TRBD1 or TRBD2 (5 bases each). The CDR3 length is 11 residues. The V and J ends lost 4 bases and 9 bases respectively, with 7 bases between them. Looked up from germline, CDR1 is ENHRY and CDR2 is SYGVKD. CDR3 nucleotide sequence: TGTGCCATCAGTGCGGGGACTGAGCAGTTCTTC. The encoded protein is CAISAGTEQFF.

This clonotype has at least ten counts. The rearrangement joins TRBV20-1 to TRBJ2-5; the match to TRBD2 covers 7 bases. The germline V gene encodes CDR1 DFQATT and CDR2 SNEGSKA (reference sequence). The CDR3 spans 13 residues. V trimming: 3 bases; J trimming: 3 bases; junction bases outside the gene matches: 4. The CDR3 sequence: CSARALAEETQYF. CDR3 sequence (DNA): TGCAGTGCTAGGGCTCTAGCGGAAGAGACCCAGTACTTC.

V and J are TRBV4-2 and TRBJ2-7; D possibly corresponds to TRBD1 (6 bases). Trimming removed 2 bases at V and 1 base at J, with 15 bases between. The CDR3 is made up of 16 amino acids. The germline CDR1 and CDR2 sequences are LGHNA and YNFKEQ. The CDR3, as DNA: TGTGCCAGCAGCCAACCTCAGCTCACAGGGTCCTACGAGCAGTACTTC. Amino acid sequence: CASSQPQLTGSYEQYF.